This T cell receptor (beta chain) was sequenced for a study of cytomegalovirus exposure and HLA in healthy donors. Overall study findings and caveats: The listing of 150 to 200 TCR beta chains classed them as cytomegalovirus-associated. Later on, an analysis showed TCR association rates differing by HLA locus, with DRB1 the most and HLA-C the fewest. Rare TCR sequences predominated, though certain public TCRs were found in many donors. Common viral pathogens (according to a later analysis) appeared linked to several of the most significant clusters.

Remarks on this clone: No antigen is known for it.

The PCR made use of 60 Vbeta and 13 Jbeta primers. Clones were sequenced by immunoSEQ multiplex PCR, and TCRdb holds only the in-frame ones, with some missing. Of fewer than 300,000 clones listed, under 90% are singletons. Germline V lookup: CDR1 SGHRS, CDR2 YFSETQ. With 1 base removed from V and 2 bases from J, the gap between germline ends came to 7 bases. The CDR3 consists of 13 residues. The sample comprised PBMCs. The receptor was derived from a girl aged 2-15 years in good health and CMV-seronegative. The V call is TRBV5-1, the J call TRBJ2-7; no reliable D call. Written as DNA, the CDR3 is TGCGCCAGCAGCTTGCCCTTCGCCTACGAGCAGTACTTC. This codes for CASSLPFAYEQYF.